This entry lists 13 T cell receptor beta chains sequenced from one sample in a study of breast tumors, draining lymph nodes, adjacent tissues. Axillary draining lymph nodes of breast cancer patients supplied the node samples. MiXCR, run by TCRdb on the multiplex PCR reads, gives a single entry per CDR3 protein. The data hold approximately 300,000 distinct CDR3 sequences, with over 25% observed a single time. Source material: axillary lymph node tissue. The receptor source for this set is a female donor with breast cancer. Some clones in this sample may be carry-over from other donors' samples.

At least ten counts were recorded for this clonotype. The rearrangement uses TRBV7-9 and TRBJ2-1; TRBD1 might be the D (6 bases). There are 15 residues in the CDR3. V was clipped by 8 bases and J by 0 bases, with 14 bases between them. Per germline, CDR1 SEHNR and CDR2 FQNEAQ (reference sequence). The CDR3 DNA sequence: TGTGCCAGCGGCCCACAGGGCGGCTCCTACAATGAGCAGTTCTTC. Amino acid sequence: CASGPQGGSYNEQFF.

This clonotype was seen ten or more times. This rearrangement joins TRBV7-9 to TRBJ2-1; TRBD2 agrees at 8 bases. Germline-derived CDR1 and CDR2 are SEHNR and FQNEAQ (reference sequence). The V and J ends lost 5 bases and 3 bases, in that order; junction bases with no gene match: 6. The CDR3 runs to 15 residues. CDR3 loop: CASSRGLAGYNEQFF. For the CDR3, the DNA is TGTGCCAGCAGCCGCGGACTAGCTGGCTACAATGAGCAGTTCTTC.

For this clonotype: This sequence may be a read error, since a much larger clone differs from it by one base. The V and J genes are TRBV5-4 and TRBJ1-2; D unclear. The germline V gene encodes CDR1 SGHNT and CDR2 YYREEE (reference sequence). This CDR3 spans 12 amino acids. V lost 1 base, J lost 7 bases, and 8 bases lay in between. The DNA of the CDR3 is TGTGCCAGCAGCTTGCCGAAGCGTGGCTACACCTTC. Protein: CASSLPKRGYTF.

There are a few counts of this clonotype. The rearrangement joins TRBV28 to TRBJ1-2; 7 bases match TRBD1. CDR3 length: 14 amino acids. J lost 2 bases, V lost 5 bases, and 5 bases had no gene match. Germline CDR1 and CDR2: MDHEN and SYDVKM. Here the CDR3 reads CASSTGTANYGYTF. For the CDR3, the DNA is TGTGCCAGCAGTACCGGGACAGCGAACTATGGCTACACCTTC.

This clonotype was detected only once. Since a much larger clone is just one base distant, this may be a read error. This CDR3 reads CSAPGTSGSGEQYF. The CDR3, as DNA: TGCAGTGCTCCCGGGACTAGCGGGAGCGGCGAGCAGTACTTC. The genes are TRBV20-1 and TRBJ2-7; TRBD2 agrees at 14 bases. The CDR3 runs to 14 residues. With V trimmed by 5 bases and J by 6 bases, 6 bases remained unmatched. Germline V CDR1 and CDR2: DFQATT, SNEGSKA (reference sequence).

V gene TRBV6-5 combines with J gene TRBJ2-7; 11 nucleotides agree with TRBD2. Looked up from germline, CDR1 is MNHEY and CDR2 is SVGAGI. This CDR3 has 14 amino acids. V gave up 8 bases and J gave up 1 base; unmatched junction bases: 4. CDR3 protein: CASQTSGSSYEQYF. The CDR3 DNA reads TGTGCCAGCCAAACTAGCGGGAGTTCCTACGAGCAGTACTTC.

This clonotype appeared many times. In DNA form, the CDR3 reads TGTGCTACCGGGACTAGCGGACTGGGGGGGAGCGGGGAGCTGTTTTTT. It codes for CATGTSGLGGSGELFF. The chain is built from TRBV12-5 and TRBJ2-2; 11 nucleotides line up with TRBD2. This CDR3 has 16 residues. Germline lookup yields CDR1 LGHNT and CDR2 FRNRAP. Trimming cost V 10 bases and J 7 bases; bases outside gene matches: 14.

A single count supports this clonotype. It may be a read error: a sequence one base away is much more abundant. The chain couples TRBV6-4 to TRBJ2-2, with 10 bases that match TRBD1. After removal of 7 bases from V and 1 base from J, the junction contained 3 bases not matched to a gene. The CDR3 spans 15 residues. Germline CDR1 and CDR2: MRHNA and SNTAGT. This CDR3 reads CASKGQGMNTGELFF. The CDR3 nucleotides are TGTGCCAGCAAGGGACAGGGGATGAACACCGGGGAGCTGTTTTTT.

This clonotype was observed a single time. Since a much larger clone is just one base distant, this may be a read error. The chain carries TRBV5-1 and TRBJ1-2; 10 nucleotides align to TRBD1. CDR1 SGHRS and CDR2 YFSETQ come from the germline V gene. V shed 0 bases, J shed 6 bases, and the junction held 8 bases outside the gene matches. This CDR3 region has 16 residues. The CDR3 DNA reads TGCGCCAGCAGCTTGGGCGACAGGGGGCGCGCCCATGGCTACACCTTC. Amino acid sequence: CASSLGDRGRAHGYTF.

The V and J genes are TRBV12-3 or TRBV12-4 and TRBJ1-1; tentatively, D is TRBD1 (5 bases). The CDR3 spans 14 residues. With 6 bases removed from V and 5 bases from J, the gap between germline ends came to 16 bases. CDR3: CASSLSVGPTEAFF. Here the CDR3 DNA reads TGTGCCAGCAGCCTCAGCGTGGGGCCAACTGAAGCTTTCTTT.

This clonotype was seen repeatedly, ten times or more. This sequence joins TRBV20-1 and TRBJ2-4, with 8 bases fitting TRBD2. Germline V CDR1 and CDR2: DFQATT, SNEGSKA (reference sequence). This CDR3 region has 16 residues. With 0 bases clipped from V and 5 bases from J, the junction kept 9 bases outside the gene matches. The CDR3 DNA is TGCAGTGCTAGAGATTGGGGGCGGGAGGACGAAAACATTCAGTACTTC. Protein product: CSARDWGREDENIQYF.

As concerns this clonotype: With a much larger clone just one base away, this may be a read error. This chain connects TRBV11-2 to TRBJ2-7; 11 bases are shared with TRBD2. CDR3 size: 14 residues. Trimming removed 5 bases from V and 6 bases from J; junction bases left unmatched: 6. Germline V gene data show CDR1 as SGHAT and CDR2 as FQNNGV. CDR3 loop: CASSPIAGGSEQYF. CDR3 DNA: TGTGCCAGCAGCCCTATAGCGGGGGGGAGCGAGCAGTACTTC.

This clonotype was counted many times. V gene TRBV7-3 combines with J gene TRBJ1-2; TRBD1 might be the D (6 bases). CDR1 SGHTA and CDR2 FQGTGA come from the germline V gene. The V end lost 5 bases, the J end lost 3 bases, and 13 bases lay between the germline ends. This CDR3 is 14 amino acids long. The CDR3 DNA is TGTGCCAGCAGCCCAGGGGAGGGGGACTATGGCTACACCTTC. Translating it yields CASSPGEGDYGYTF.